What follows are 8 T cell receptor beta chains derived from one specimen sequenced in a study of blood T cell repertoires in COVID-19. Profiling relied on immunoSEQ multiplex PCR, and the TCRdb table lists in-frame clones only, not all of them. The table records 140,000 to 150,000 clones, approximately 82% of them present only once. Sequenced: peripheral blood. The origin of the receptors is a man aged 55-75 years with active or convalescent COVID-19.

V usage is TRBV5-6 and J usage is TRBJ2-2; D uncertain. With 1 base removed from V and 5 bases from J, the gap between germline ends came to 9 bases. The CDR3 length is 14 residues. Germline assignment: CDR1 SGHDT and CDR2 YYEEEE. The CDR3 DNA is TGTGCCAGCAGCTTGTTCTCGTCGACCGGGGAGCTGTTTTTT. This codes for CASSLFSSTGELFF. The full variable domain, rest sourced from reference TRBV5-6 and TRBJ2-2, is DAGVTQSPTHLIKTRGQQVTLRCSPKSGHDTVSWYQQALGQGPQFIFQYYEEEERQRGNFPDRFSGHQFPNYSSELNVNALLLGDSALYLCASSLFSSTGELFFGEGSRLTVL.

V is TRBV29-1 and J is TRBJ1-1; 7 nucleotides agree with TRBD1. The V gene end was trimmed by 6 bases and the J gene end by 8 bases; junction bases not matched to a gene: 3. Germline V gene data show CDR1 as SQVTM and CDR2 as ANQGSEA. CDR3 length: 10 residues. The CDR3 sequence is CSVRDSEAFF. CDR3 sequence (DNA): TGCAGCGTCAGGGACAGCGAAGCTTTCTTT.

The chain has TRBV10-2 and TRBJ2-3, with a possible D match to TRBD1 (6 bases). The germline V gene encodes CDR1 WSHSY and CDR2 SAAADI. Trimming pared 6 bases from V and 4 bases from J, leaving 20 bases between. The CDR3 contains 16 residues. CDR3 protein: CASSNLQGFGSDTQYF. The CDR3 nucleotides read TGCGCCAGCAGCAATCTACAGGGTTTTGGGTCAGATACGCAGTATTTT.

The chain combines TRBV19 with TRBJ1-3; D unclear. The germline V and J ends were trimmed by 3 bases and 4 bases, with 10 bases remaining between them. The CDR3 consists of 14 residues. Germline V CDR1 and CDR2: LNHDA, SQIVND (reference sequence). The chain's CDR3 is CASSIVEFGNTIYF. The DNA of the CDR3 is TGTGCCAGTAGTATTGTTGAGTTCGGAAACACCATATATTTT. Full variable domain (outside the CDR3, taken from reference TRBV19 and TRBJ1-3): DGGITQSPKYLFRKEGQNVTLSCEQNLNHDAMYWYRQDPGQGLRLIYYSQIVNDFQKGDIAEGYSVSREKKESFPLTVTSAQKNPTAFYLCASSIVEFGNTIYFGEGSWLTVV.

J is TRBJ1-2 and V is TRBV6-5; the D is unclear. Germline CDR1 is MNHEY and CDR2 is SVGAGI. The CDR3 contains 14 residues. Trimming took off 6 bases at V and 6 bases at J, with 17 bases between the two ends. CDR3 DNA: TGTGCCAGCAGCCTCGCGGGAGGGCGGAATGGCTACACCTTC. Translation gives CASSLAGGRNGYTF.

The J gene is TRBJ1-4, the V gene TRBV15; D not certain. This CDR3 region has 16 residues. Germline V gives CDR1 LNHNV, CDR2 YYDKDF (reference sequence). Deletions cut 3 bases from V and 11 bases from J, with 22 bases between. The CDR3 region is CATSSQSSGPHGKLFF. The CDR3 DNA sequence: TGTGCCACCAGCAGCCAGTCTAGCGGACCTCACGGTAAACTGTTTTTT.

V usage is TRBV7-8 and J usage is TRBJ2-1; D is unclear. The CDR3 is made up of 14 amino acids. Germline values: CDR1 SGHVS, CDR2 FQNEAQ. V lost 1 base, J lost 9 bases, and 13 bases lay in between. The CDR3 DNA follows: TGTGCCAGCAGCTTAGTACCGACTCGGGTTGAGCAGTTCTTC. Its protein product is CASSLVPTRVEQFF.

A few counts support this clone. The chain has TRBV30 and TRBJ1-2, with TRBD1 as a possible D gene (6 bases). CDR3 length: 16 amino acids. Germline V CDR1 and CDR2: GTSNPN, SVGIG (reference sequence). Trimming shortened V by 5 bases and J by 3 bases, and 22 bases separated the two germline ends. The CDR3 region is CAWGTSLGAGYYGYTF. The CDR3 coding sequence is TGTGCCTGGGGAACCTCCCTGGGGGCTGGGTACTATGGCTACACCTTC.